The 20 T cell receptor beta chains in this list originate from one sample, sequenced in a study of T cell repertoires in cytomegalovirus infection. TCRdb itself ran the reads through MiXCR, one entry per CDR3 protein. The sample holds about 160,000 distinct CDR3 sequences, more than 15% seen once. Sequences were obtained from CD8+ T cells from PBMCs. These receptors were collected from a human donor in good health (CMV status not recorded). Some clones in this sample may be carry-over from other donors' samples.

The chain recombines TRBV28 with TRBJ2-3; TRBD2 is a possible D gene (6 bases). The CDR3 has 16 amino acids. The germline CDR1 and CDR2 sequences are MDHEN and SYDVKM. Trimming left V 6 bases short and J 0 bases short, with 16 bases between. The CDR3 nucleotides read TGTGCCAGCAGCTACCGAATTCGGGAGAGCACAGATACGCAGTATTTT. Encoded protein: CASSYRIRESTDTQYF.

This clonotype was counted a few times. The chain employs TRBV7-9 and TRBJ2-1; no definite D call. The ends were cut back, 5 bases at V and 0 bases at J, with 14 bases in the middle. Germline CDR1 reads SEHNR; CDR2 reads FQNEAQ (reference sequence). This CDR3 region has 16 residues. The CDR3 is CASSPPDGGSYNEQFF. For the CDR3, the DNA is TGTGCCAGCAGCCCTCCGGACGGCGGCTCCTACAATGAGCAGTTCTTC.

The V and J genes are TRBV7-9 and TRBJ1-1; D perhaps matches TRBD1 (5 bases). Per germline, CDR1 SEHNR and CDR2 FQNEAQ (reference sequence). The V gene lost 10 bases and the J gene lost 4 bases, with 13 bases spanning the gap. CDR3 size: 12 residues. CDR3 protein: CATQAGGTEAFF. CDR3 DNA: TGTGCCACCCAGGCTGGGGGCACTGAAGCTTTCTTT.

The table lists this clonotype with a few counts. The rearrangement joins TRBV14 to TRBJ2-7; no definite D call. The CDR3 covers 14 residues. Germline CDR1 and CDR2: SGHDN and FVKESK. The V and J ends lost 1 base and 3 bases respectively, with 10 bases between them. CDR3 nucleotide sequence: TGTGCCAGCAGCCAAGGGGCCGGCAGCTACGAGCAGTACTTC. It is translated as CASSQGAGSYEQYF.

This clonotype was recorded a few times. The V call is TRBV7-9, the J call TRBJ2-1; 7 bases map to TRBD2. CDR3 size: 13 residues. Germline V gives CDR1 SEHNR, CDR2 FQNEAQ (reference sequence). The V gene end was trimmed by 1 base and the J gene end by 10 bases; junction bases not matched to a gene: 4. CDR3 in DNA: TGTGCCAGCAGCTTAGAGGTCGGGAGGGAGCAGTTCTTC. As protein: CASSLEVGREQFF.

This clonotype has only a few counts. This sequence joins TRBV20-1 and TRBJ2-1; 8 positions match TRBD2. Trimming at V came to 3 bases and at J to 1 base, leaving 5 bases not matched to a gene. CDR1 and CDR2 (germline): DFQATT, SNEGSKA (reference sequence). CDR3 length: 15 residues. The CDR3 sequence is CSARARGGSYNEQFF. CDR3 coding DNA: TGCAGTGCTAGGGCCCGGGGGGGATCCTACAATGAGCAGTTCTTC.

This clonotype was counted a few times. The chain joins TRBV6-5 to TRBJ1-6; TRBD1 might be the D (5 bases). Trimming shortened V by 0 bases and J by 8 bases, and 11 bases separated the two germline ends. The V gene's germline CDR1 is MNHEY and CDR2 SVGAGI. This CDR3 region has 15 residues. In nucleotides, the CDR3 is TGTGCCAGCAGTTACTCAGGGGTATGGGATTCACCCCTCCACTTT. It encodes CASSYSGVWDSPLHF.

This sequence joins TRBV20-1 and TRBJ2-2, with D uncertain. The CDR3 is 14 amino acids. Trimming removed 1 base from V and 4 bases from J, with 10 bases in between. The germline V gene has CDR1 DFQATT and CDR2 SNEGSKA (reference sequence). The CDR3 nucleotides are TGCAGTGCTAGAGTAGGGCTACGCACCGGGGAGCTGTTTTTT. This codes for CSARVGLRTGELFF.

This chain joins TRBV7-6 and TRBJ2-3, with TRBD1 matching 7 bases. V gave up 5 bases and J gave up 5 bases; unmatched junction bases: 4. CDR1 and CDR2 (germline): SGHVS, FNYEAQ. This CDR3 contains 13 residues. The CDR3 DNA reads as TGTGCCAGCAGCACGCGACAGGGAGATACGCAGTATTTT. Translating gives CASSTRQGDTQYF.

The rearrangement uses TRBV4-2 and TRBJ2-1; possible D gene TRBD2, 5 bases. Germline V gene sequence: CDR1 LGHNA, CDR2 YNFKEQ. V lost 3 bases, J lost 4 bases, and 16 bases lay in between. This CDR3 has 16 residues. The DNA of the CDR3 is TGTGCCAGCAGCCATGAGCGTAGCGAGAGTTACAATGAGCAGTTCTTC. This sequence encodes CASSHERSESYNEQFF.

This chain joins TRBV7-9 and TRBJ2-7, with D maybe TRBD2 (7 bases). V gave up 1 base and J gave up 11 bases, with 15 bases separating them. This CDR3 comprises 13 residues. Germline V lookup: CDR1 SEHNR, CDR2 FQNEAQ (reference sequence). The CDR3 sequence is CASSLGAGAVEYF. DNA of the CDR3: TGTGCCAGCAGCTTAGGGGCGGGGGCAGTTGAGTACTTC.

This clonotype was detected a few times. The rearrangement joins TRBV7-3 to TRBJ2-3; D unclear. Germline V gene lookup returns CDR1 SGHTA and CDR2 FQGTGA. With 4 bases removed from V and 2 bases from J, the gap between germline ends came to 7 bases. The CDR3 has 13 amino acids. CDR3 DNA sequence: TGTGCCAGCAGCTCTCTGCCCACAGATACGCAGTATTTT. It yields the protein CASSSLPTDTQYF.

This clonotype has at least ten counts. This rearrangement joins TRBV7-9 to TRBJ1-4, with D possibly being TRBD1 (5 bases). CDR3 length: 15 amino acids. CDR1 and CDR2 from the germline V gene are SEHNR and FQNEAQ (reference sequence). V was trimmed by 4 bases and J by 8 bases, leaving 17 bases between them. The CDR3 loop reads CASSSHRDLGEKLFF. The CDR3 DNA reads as TGTGCCAGCAGCTCGCACCGGGACTTAGGAGAAAAACTGTTTTTT.

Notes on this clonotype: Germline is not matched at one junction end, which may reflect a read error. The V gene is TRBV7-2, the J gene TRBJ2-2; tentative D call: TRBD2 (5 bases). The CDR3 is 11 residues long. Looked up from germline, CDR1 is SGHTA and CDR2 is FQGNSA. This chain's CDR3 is CASIDTGELSF. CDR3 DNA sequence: TGTGCCAGCATCGACACCGGGGAGCTGTCTTTT.

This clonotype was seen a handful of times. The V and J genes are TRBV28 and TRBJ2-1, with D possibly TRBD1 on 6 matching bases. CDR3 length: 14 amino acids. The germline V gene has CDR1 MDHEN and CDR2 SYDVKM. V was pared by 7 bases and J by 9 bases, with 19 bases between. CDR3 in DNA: TGTGCCAGCATCGGCTTTGGTTTGGGGGCTGAGCAGTTCTTC. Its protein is CASIGFGLGAEQFF.

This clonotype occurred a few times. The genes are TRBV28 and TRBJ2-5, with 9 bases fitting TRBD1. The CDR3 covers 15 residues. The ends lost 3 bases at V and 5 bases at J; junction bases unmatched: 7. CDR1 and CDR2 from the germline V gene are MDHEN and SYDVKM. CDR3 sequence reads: CASSLRTGVLETQYF. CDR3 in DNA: TGTGCCAGCAGTTTGCGGACAGGGGTATTGGAGACCCAGTACTTC.

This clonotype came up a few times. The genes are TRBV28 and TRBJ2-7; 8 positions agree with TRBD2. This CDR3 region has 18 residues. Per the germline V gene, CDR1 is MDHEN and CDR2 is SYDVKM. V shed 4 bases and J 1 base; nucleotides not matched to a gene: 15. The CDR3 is CASSSWRVAGLGSYEQYF. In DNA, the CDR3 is TGTGCCAGCAGTTCCTGGAGGGTAGCGGGACTTGGATCCTACGAGCAGTACTTC.

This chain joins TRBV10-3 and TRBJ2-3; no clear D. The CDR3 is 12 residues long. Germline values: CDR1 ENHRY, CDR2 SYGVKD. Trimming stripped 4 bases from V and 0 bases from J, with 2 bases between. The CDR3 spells CAISVSTDTQYF. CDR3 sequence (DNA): TGTGCCATCAGTGTCAGCACAGATACGCAGTATTTT.

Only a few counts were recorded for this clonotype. The DNA for the CDR3 is TGTGCCAGCAGCTCAATCAACCGGGAGGTGCCCTACGAGCAGTACTTC. This translates into CASSSINREVPYEQYF. V and J are TRBV28 and TRBJ2-7, with 7 bases that match TRBD2. J was trimmed by 2 bases and V by 6 bases; bases with no gene match: 13. This CDR3 comprises 16 residues. CDR1 is MDHEN and CDR2 is SYDVKM in the germline V gene.

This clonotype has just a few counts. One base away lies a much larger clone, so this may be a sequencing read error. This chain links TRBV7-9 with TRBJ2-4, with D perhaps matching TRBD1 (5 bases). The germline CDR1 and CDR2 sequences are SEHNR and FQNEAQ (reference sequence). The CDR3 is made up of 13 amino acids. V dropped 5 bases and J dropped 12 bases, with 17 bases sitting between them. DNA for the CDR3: TGTGCCAGCAGCAACGACAGTAGAAGGTGTCAGTACTTC. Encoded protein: CASSNDSRRCQYF.